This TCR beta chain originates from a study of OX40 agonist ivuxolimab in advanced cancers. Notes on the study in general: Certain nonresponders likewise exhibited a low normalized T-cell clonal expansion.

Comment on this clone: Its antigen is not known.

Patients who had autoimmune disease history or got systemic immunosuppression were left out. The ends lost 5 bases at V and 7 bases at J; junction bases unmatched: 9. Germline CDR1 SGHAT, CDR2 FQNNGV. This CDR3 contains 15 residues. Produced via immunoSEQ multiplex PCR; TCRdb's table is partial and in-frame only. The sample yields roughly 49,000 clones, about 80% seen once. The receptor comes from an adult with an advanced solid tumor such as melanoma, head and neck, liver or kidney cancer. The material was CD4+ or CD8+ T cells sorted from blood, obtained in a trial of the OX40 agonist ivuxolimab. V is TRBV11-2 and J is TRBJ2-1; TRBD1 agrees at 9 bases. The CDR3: CASSRSTGGYNEQFF. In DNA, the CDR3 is TGTGCCAGCAGCCGGTCGACAGGGGGGTATAATGAGCAGTTCTTC.